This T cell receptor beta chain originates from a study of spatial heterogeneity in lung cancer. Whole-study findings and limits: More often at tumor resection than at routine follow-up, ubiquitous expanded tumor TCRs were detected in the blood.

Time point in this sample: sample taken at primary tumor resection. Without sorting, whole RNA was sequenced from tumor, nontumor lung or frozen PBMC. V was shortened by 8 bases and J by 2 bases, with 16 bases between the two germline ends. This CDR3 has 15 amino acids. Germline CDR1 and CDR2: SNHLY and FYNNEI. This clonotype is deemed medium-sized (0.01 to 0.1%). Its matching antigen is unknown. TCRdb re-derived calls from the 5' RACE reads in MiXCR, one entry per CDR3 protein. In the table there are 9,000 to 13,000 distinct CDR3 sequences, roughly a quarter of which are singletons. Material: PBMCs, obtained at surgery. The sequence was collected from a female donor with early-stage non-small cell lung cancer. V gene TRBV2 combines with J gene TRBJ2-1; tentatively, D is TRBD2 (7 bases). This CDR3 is CASGGGDRAYNEQFF. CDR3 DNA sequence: TGTGCCAGCGGAGGGGGGGACCGAGCCTACAATGAGCAGTTCTTC.